This T cell receptor (beta chain) was recorded in a study of OX40 agonist ivuxolimab in advanced cancers. General observations from the study: Among T cells, CD8+ cells averaged more expanded clones than CD4+ cells.

This CDR3 comprises 13 residues. Trimming shortened V by 5 bases and J by 3 bases, and 10 bases separated the two germline ends. Germline V gene data show CDR1 as SGHVS and CDR2 as FQNEAQ. The assay was immunoSEQ multiplex PCR, and TCRdb's table has in-frame clones only and misses some. The data contain 75,000 to 90,000 clones, roughly nine tenths of them singletons. Note on this clone: Its antigen is not known.

The sequence came from an adult with an advanced solid tumor such as melanoma, head and neck, liver or kidney cancer. The chain carries TRBV7-8 and TRBJ2-5, with D maybe TRBD1 (5 bases). Material: CD4+ or CD8+ T cells sorted from blood, obtained in a trial of the OX40 agonist ivuxolimab. The CDR3 DNA reads TGTGCCAGCAGCCCAGGGCCCGAAGAGACCCAGTACTTC. Translated, it gives CASSPGPEETQYF. Combining the CDR3 with reference TRBV7-8 and TRBJ2-5 gives the whole variable domain GAGVSQSPRYKVAKRGQDVALRCDPISGHVSLFWYQQALGQGPEFLTYFQNEAQLDKSGLPSDRFFAERPEGSVSTLKIQRTQQEDSAVYLCASSPGPEETQYFGPGTRLLVL.